This entry lists 9 T cell receptor beta chains sequenced from one sample in a study of graft-versus-host responses after intestinal transplantation. Measured with immunoSEQ multiplex PCR; TCRdb has only the in-frame clones, and not every one. This sample yields about 120,000 clones, of which around 95% are seen a single time; roughly 0.5% belongs to the top ten. Which antigens these TCRs recognize remains unknown. The sample here was unstimulated CD8+ T cells sorted from spleen or lymph node cells, taken before intestinal transplant. The receptors were sampled from a human donor who received an intestinal transplant.

The chain combines TRBV6-5 with TRBJ2-7, with D perhaps given as TRBD1 or TRBD2 (5 bases each). V dropped 0 bases and J dropped 6 bases, with 9 bases sitting between them. This CDR3 comprises 13 residues. The germline CDR1 and CDR2 sequences are MNHEY and SVGAGI. CDR3: CASSYSRDGEQYF. The CDR3 DNA reads TGTGCCAGCAGTTACTCGAGGGACGGCGAGCAGTACTTC.

This chain joins TRBV19 and TRBJ2-5; D not certain. Trimming took 6 bases from V and 0 from J, leaving 8 bases between them. The germline V gene has CDR1 LNHDA and CDR2 SQIVND (reference sequence). The length of the CDR3 is 13 residues. CDR3 region: CASRSPYQETQYF. In DNA form, the CDR3 reads TGTGCCAGTAGGTCCCCGTACCAAGAGACCCAGTACTTC.

The chain is built from TRBV19 and TRBJ1-1, with D unresolved. Trimming took 3 bases from V and 4 from J, leaving 12 bases between them. This CDR3 has 14 amino acids. CDR1 LNHDA and CDR2 SQIVND come from the germline V gene (reference sequence). In DNA form, the CDR3 reads TGTGCCAGTAGTATTTATCTCTTGGCCACTGAAGCTTTCTTT. Translated: CASSIYLLATEAFF.

The genes are TRBV7-2 and TRBJ1-1; D gene uncertain. Germline CDR1 is SGHTA and CDR2 is FQGNSA. V gave up 1 base and J gave up 2 bases, with 11 bases separating them. CDR3 length: 15 residues. Written as DNA, the CDR3 is TGTGCCAGCAGCTTAGATGACTTACTAAACACTGAAGCTTTCTTT. It codes for CASSLDDLLNTEAFF. The whole variable domain, filled in from reference TRBV7-2 and TRBJ1-1, reads GAGVSQSPSNKVTEKGKDVELRCDPISGHTALYWYRQSLGQGLEFLIYFQGNSAPDKSGLPSDRFSAERTGGSVSTLTIQRTQQEDSAVYLCASSLDDLLNTEAFFGQGTRLTVV.

This chain uses TRBV2 with TRBJ2-2; 14 bases line up with TRBD2. V gave up 0 bases and J gave up 0 bases; unmatched junction bases: 12. Looked up from germline, CDR1 is SNHLY and CDR2 is FYNNEI. This CDR3 comprises 22 residues. CDR3 protein: CASSEAEPGLAGERSNTGELFF. The CDR3 DNA sequence: TGTGCCAGCAGTGAAGCAGAACCGGGACTAGCGGGAGAACGATCGAACACCGGGGAGCTGTTTTTT. Full variable domain (outside the CDR3, taken from reference TRBV2 and TRBJ2-2): EPEVTQTPSHQVTQMGQEVILRCVPISNHLYFYWYRQILGQKVEFLVSFYNNEISEKSEIFDDQFSVERPDGSNFTLKIRSTKLEDSAMYFCASSEAEPGLAGERSNTGELFFGEGSRLTVL.

The chain uses TRBV6-1 and TRBJ2-4; weak D call: TRBD1 (6 bases). The CDR3 is 16 residues long. Germline loops: CDR1 MNHNS, CDR2 SASEGT. V lost 4 bases to trimming and J lost 0 bases, with 13 bases between them. The CDR3 coding sequence is TGTGCCAGCAGTGGTACGGGACACTCAGCCAAAAACATTCAGTACTTC. Protein: CASSGTGHSAKNIQYF.

The chain joins TRBV4-1 to TRBJ1-5; possible D gene TRBD1, 5 bases. This CDR3 contains 15 residues. Trimming removed 0 bases at V and 3 bases at J, with 9 bases between. The V gene's germline CDR1 is MGHRA and CDR2 YSYEKL. This chain's CDR3 is CASSQEAGFNQPQHF. DNA of the CDR3: TGCGCCAGCAGCCAAGAAGCAGGGTTCAATCAGCCCCAGCATTTT.

The V and J genes are TRBV30 and TRBJ1-2; D unresolved. In germline, CDR1 is GTSNPN, CDR2 SVGIG (reference sequence). V lost 1 base, J lost 1 base, and 7 bases lay in between. The length of the CDR3 is 13 residues. The CDR3 is CAWSEQYNYGYTF. The CDR3 DNA reads TGTGCCTGGAGTGAACAGTATAACTATGGCTACACCTTC.

This chain links TRBV9 with TRBJ1-3; TRBD1 might be the D (5 bases). Trimming left V 3 bases short and J 2 bases short, with 12 bases between. The CDR3 extends over 15 amino acids. Germline CDR1 is SGDLS and CDR2 is YYNGEE. The CDR3 nucleotides are TGTGCCAGCAGCGCCCGGGGGGGACCTGGAAACACCATATATTTT. It codes for CASSARGGPGNTIYF.